The entry below describes one T cell receptor beta chain. This table comes from immunoSEQ multiplex PCR, and its TCRdb copy is limited to in-frame clones, with some not included. The table lists 81,000 or so clones, 65% to 90% of them singletons. This sample was taken from a study of blood T cell repertoires in COVID-19. This CDR3 is built from 13 residues. V dropped 6 bases and J dropped 2 bases, with 11 bases sitting between them. The germline V gene has CDR1 LNHDA and CDR2 SQIVND (reference sequence). Sequencing was carried out using peripheral blood. The rearrangement uses TRBV19 and TRBJ2-7; D is perhaps TRBD1 (5 bases). The receptor comes from a man aged 50 or older with COVID-19, enrolled during active disease. CDR3 in amino acids: CASRLDKTYEQYF. CDR3 in DNA: TGTGCCAGTAGATTGGACAAAACCTACGAGCAGTACTTC.